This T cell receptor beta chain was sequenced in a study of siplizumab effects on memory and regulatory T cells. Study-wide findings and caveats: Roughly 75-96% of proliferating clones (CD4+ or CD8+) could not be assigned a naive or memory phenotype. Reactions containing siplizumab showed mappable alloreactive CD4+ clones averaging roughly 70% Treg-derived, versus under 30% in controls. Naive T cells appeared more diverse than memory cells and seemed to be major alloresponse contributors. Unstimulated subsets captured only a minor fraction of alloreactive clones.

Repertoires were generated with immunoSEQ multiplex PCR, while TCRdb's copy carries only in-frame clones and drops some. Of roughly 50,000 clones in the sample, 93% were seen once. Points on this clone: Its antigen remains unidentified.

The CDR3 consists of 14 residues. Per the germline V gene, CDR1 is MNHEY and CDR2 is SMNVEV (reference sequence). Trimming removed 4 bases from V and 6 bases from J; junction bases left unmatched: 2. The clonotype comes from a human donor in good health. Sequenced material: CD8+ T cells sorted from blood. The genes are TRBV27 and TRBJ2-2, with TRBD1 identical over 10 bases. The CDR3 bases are TGTGCCAGCAGTTCCGGGACAGGGGCCGGGGAGCTGTTTTTT. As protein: CASSSGTGAGELFF.